This TCR beta chain was captured by sequencing in a study of blood T cell repertoires in COVID-19. Across the whole study: T cells, B-cell-depleted T cells, or PBMCs provided the cDNA or gDNA that served as material.

The study recruited people aged 18 to 89 years across approximately 23 US areas. Clinical history as reported by participants underpinned cohort assignment. In the authors' workflow: Reference gene primer amplification yielded estimated nucleated cell counts. Sequenced by immunoSEQ multiplex PCR; TCRdb stores in-frame clones only, minus some. The DNA was the basis for D and trimming; V, J and clone size are from that table. This sample has about 230,000 clones, with about nine tenths found just once. CDR3 size: 17 residues. Trimming shortened V by 5 bases and J by 3 bases, and 22 bases separated the two germline ends. In germline, CDR1 is MNHNY, CDR2 SVGAGI (reference sequence).

The chain couples TRBV6-6 to TRBJ1-1; D might be TRBD1 (6 bases). The origin of this receptor is a woman under 40 with acute COVID-19. Source material: PBMCs or T cells enriched from blood (not recorded which). The CDR3 DNA sequence: TGTGCCAGCAGTCCTGACAGGCTACAGGCTTGGGACACTGAAGCTTTCTTT. Its translation: CASSPDRLQAWDTEAFF.